The 26 T cell receptor beta chains given below trace back to one sample, sequenced in a study of T cell repertoires in cytomegalovirus infection (dated by TCRdb to between 2018 and 2020). The reads were generated on an Illumina HiSeq 1500. The public reads were run again by TCRdb, first through fastp at Q25 and then through MiXCR, and only productive beta chains were kept. CDR3 protein sequences are deduplicated, and each keeps its most common genes and DNA. The sample table lists nearly 450,000 distinct CDR3 sequences, roughly 30% of them with a count of one. Approximately 13% of the sample belongs to the ten largest clones. Sequencing used PBMCs. These receptors were taken from a human donor in good health (CMV status not recorded). Some clones in this sample may be carry-over from other donors' samples.

The V call is TRBV4-1, the J call TRBJ1-2, with unresolved D. V was clipped by 0 bases and J by 2 bases, with 7 bases between them. The CDR3 totals 14 residues. Germline values: CDR1 MGHRA, CDR2 YSYEKL. The CDR3 loop reads CASSQDSGNYGYTF. The DNA of the CDR3 is TGCGCCAGCAGCCAAGACTCAGGCAACTATGGCTACACCTTC.

This rearrangement joins TRBV7-8 to TRBJ1-4; tentatively, D is TRBD1 (5 bases). The CDR3 is made up of 12 amino acids. Germline CDR1 is SGHVS and CDR2 is FQNEAQ. V was trimmed by 5 bases and J by 8 bases, leaving 9 bases between them. CDR3 in DNA: TGTGCCAGCAGCCGACGGGACGAAAAACTGTTTTTT. It translates to CASSRRDEKLFF.

The chain has TRBV6-1 and TRBJ2-5; D gene uncertain. The V end was cut by 2 bases, the J end by 5 bases, with 15 bases between. The length of the CDR3 is 15 residues. From germline, CDR1 is MNHNS and CDR2 SASEGT. CDR3 DNA: TGTGCCAGCAGTGAATGGGGAACCAGTGGGGAGACCCAGTACTTC. It encodes CASSEWGTSGETQYF.

This clonotype has more than one count but fewer than ten. The rearrangement uses TRBV5-1 and TRBJ2-3; 14 bases match TRBD2. The CDR3 length is 18 residues. Trimming at V came to 5 bases and at J to 4 bases, leaving 12 bases not matched to a gene. Germline CDR1 is SGHRS and CDR2 is YFSETQ. CDR3 bases: TGCGCCAGCAGACCGACTAGCGGGGGGGCCGATCCGGCAGATACGCAGTATTTT. As protein: CASRPTSGGADPADTQYF.

This clonotype was counted a few times. J is TRBJ2-3 and V is TRBV7-3; no definite D call. The CDR3 spans 15 residues. The germline gives CDR1 SGHTA, CDR2 FQGTGA. V was clipped by 5 bases and J by 0 bases, with 12 bases between them. The CDR3 sequence is CASSAIPTSTDTQYF. The CDR3 DNA is TGTGCCAGCAGCGCGATCCCGACTAGCACAGATACGCAGTATTTT.

This clonotype was counted many times. This chain joins TRBV7-2 and TRBJ2-2, with TRBD1 matching 8 bases. After removal of 0 bases from V and 4 bases from J, the junction contained 7 bases not matched to a gene. The germline V gene has CDR1 SGHTA and CDR2 FQGNSA. The CDR3 runs to 17 residues. CDR3 sequence: CASSLASQGARTGELFF. The DNA for the CDR3 is TGTGCCAGCAGCTTAGCATCCCAGGGGGCGCGCACCGGGGAGCTGTTTTTT.

This rearrangement joins TRBV18 to TRBJ2-7; D call uncertain. The CDR3 consists of 13 residues. V was cut by 0 bases and J by 2 bases, with 5 bases left in between. Germline V CDR1 and CDR2: KGHSH, LQKENI. The CDR3 coding sequence is TGTGCCAGCTCACCACCGTCAACCTACGAGCAGTACTTC. Translation gives CASSPPSTYEQYF.

The gene calls are TRBV18 and TRBJ2-7; possibly TRBD2 for D (6 bases). The CDR3 runs to 14 residues. Trimming left V 3 bases short and J 2 bases short, with 11 bases between. The germline gives CDR1 KGHSH, CDR2 LQKENI. Here the CDR3 reads CASSPSGGPYEQYF. The CDR3 DNA sequence: TGTGCCAGCTCACCCTCCGGGGGACCCTACGAGCAGTACTTC.

This clonotype has only a few counts. The chain has TRBV11-2 and TRBJ2-1; 7 bases line up with TRBD1. There are 21 residues in the CDR3. CDR1 SGHAT and CDR2 FQNNGV come from the germline V gene. The ends lost 4 bases at V and 0 bases at J; junction bases unmatched: 21. The CDR3 DNA reads TGTGCCAGCAGCTCACCAAACCCGGGACAGAAAATGAAGAGCTCCTACAATGAGCAGTTCTTC. Its protein is CASSSPNPGQKMKSSYNEQFF.

This rearrangement joins TRBV19 to TRBJ1-5, with 10 bases lining up with TRBD1. CDR1 is LNHDA, CDR2 SQIVND, per germline (reference sequence). J was trimmed by 5 bases and V by 5 bases; bases with no gene match: 6. The CDR3 length is 15 residues. In DNA form, the CDR3 reads TGTGCCAGTAGTTTCTGGACAGGGGGAGATCAGCCCCAGCATTTT. Its protein product is CASSFWTGGDQPQHF.

This clonotype was counted ten times or more. The chain combines TRBV7-9 with TRBJ2-7; 7 bases align to TRBD2. V shed 1 base and J 0 bases; nucleotides not matched to a gene: 6. The CDR3 runs 16 residues. Per the germline V gene, CDR1 is SEHNR and CDR2 is FQNEAQ (reference sequence). The CDR3 region is CASSLGTSVVSYEQYF. The CDR3 DNA reads TGTGCCAGCAGCTTAGGTACTAGCGTCGTCTCCTACGAGCAGTACTTC.

The chain is built from TRBV6-5 and TRBJ1-1; D remains unclear. Trimming shortened V by 1 base and J by 1 base, and 13 bases separated the two germline ends. This CDR3 contains 16 residues. CDR1 MNHEY and CDR2 SVGAGI come from the germline V gene. The CDR3 loop reads CASSYLPAPQNTEAFF. Here the CDR3 DNA reads TGTGCCAGCAGTTACTTGCCGGCCCCTCAGAACACTGAAGCTTTCTTT.

The chain joins TRBV19 to TRBJ1-5; 8 nucleotides align to TRBD1. The CDR3 sequence is 16 residues long. V shed 4 bases, J shed 4 bases, and the junction held 9 bases outside the gene matches. The germline V gene encodes CDR1 LNHDA and CDR2 SQIVND (reference sequence). CDR3 nucleotide sequence: TGTGCCAGTAGTACCCTGGACAGGGCTTTTAATCAGCCCCAGCATTTT. Encoded protein: CASSTLDRAFNQPQHF.

This clonotype turned up a few times. The chain employs TRBV27 and TRBJ2-2; D call uncertain. From germline, CDR1 is MNHEY and CDR2 SMNVEV (reference sequence). The CDR3 is made up of 12 amino acids. The V end lost 6 bases, the J end lost 8 bases, and 10 bases lay between the germline ends. As DNA, the CDR3 is TGTGCCAGCAGCAAATCCACGGGGGAGCTGTTTTTT. Translating gives CASSKSTGELFF.

This clonotype occurred many times. J is TRBJ2-3 and V is TRBV19; possibly TRBD1 for D (6 bases). CDR1 is LNHDA and CDR2 is SQIVND in the germline V gene (reference sequence). Trimming pared 1 base from V and 2 bases from J, leaving 10 bases between. There are 15 residues in the CDR3. CDR3 sequence: CASSIGQENTDTQYF. The CDR3 coding sequence is TGTGCCAGTAGTATAGGACAGGAGAACACAGATACGCAGTATTTT.

The chain couples TRBV12-3 or TRBV12-4 to TRBJ2-1; possibly TRBD1 or TRBD2 for D (5 bases each). Trimming pared 3 bases from V and 6 bases from J, leaving 18 bases between. The CDR3 is 16 residues long. The CDR3 DNA reads TGTGCCAGCAGTTTTATGGGAGTTGGGGACCGCAATGAGCAGTTCTTC. Translating gives CASSFMGVGDRNEQFF.

This clonotype has only a few counts. The rearrangement links TRBV28 to TRBJ2-7, with 8 bases identical to TRBD1. Germline values: CDR1 MDHEN, CDR2 SYDVKM. The CDR3 consists of 14 residues. V lost 6 bases to trimming and J lost 6 bases; unmatched junction nucleotides: 10. The CDR3 sequence is CASSPQGAVVEQYF. DNA of the CDR3: TGTGCCAGCAGCCCTCAGGGGGCGGTTGTCGAGCAGTACTTC. Looking up the rest from reference TRBV28 and TRBJ2-7 gives the full variable domain: DVKVTQSSRYLVKRTGEKVFLECVQDMDHENMFWYRQDPGLGLRLIYFSYDVKMKEKGDIPEGYSVSREKKERFSLILESASTNQTSMYLCASSPQGAVVEQYFGPGTRLTVT.

CDR3 sequence reads: CASGVALSYEQYF. CDR3 coding DNA: TGTGCCAGCGGCGTGGCCCTGTCCTACGAGCAGTACTTC. The chain has TRBV2 and TRBJ2-7; D is unresolved. Trimming took 8 bases from V and 1 from J, leaving 12 bases between them. Looked up from germline, CDR1 is SNHLY and CDR2 is FYNNEI. This CDR3 is built from 13 residues.

This clonotype appeared many times. The chain links TRBV11-2 to TRBJ2-3; 11 bases fit TRBD2. This CDR3 is 17 amino acids long. Per the germline V gene, CDR1 is SGHAT and CDR2 is FQNNGV. Unmatched junction bases numbered 19, after V lost 8 bases and J lost 9 bases. The CDR3 loop is CASQKGASGGLGGTQYF. In nucleotides, the CDR3 is TGTGCCAGCCAGAAGGGAGCTAGCGGGGGGCTGGGAGGCACGCAGTATTTT.

The chain carries TRBV15 and TRBJ1-1; 9 bases fit TRBD1. This CDR3 is 18 amino acids long. The J segment lost 2 bases and the V segment lost 3 bases, leaving 13 bases of the junction unmatched. The germline V gene has CDR1 LNHNV and CDR2 YYDKDF (reference sequence). CDR3 loop: CATSSLGTGQGKNTEAFF. CDR3 nucleotides: TGTGCCACCAGCAGTCTTGGGACAGGGCAGGGAAAAAACACTGAAGCTTTCTTT.

This clonotype was counted ten times or more. V gene TRBV12-3 or TRBV12-4 combines with J gene TRBJ1-4; D is undetermined. Trimming took 1 base from V and 8 from J, leaving 5 bases between them. The CDR3 consists of 12 residues. CDR3 sequence: CASSLGGEKLFF. The CDR3 DNA follows: TGTGCCAGCAGTTTAGGAGGCGAAAAACTGTTTTTT.

The chain couples TRBV2 to TRBJ1-1; TRBD1 aligns across 11 bases. The CDR3 runs to 13 residues. Per germline, CDR1 SNHLY and CDR2 FYNNEI. V gave up 6 bases and J gave up 8 bases; unmatched junction bases: 5. CDR3 loop: CASRDRGRGEAFF. CDR3 bases: TGTGCCAGCAGGGACAGGGGGCGCGGGGAAGCTTTCTTT.

The rearrangement joins TRBV6-1 to TRBJ1-1; no definite D call. V lost 8 bases to trimming and J lost 6 bases, with 16 bases between them. CDR1 MNHNS and CDR2 SASEGT come from the germline V gene. The CDR3 is made up of 13 amino acids. CDR3 DNA: TGTGCCAGCGCAAGAGGAGGATGGGCTGAAGCTTTCTTT. Its protein product is CASARGGWAEAFF.

This clonotype has only a few counts. V usage is TRBV19 and J usage is TRBJ1-4; TRBD1 is a possible D gene (5 bases). This CDR3 has 17 amino acids. From germline, CDR1 is LNHDA and CDR2 SQIVND (reference sequence). Trimming removed 8 bases from V and 3 bases from J, with 22 bases in between. The chain's CDR3 is CASSHPGYPGPNEKLFF. The CDR3 DNA sequence: TGTGCCAGTTCTCATCCAGGGTACCCGGGACCTAATGAAAAACTGTTTTTT.

This clonotype was recorded a few times. The CDR3 region has the DNA TGTGCCAGCGGGGGCCCGCACGAGCAGTACTTC. This codes for CASGGPHEQYF. V and J are TRBV19 and TRBJ2-7; D may match TRBD1 or TRBD2 (6 bases each). This CDR3 has 11 amino acids. Germline V lookup: CDR1 LNHDA, CDR2 SQIVND (reference sequence). V lost 9 bases to trimming and J lost 5 bases, with 11 bases between them.

The chain employs TRBV24-1 and TRBJ1-2, with TRBD1 as a possible D gene (5 bases). Germline loops: CDR1 KGHDR, CDR2 SFDVKD. Trimming took off 4 bases at V and 4 bases at J, with 12 bases between the two ends. The CDR3 is 14 amino acids. DNA for the CDR3: TGTGCCACCAGTGACCGAGGGACTACCTATGGCTACACCTTC. The encoded protein is CATSDRGTTYGYTF.